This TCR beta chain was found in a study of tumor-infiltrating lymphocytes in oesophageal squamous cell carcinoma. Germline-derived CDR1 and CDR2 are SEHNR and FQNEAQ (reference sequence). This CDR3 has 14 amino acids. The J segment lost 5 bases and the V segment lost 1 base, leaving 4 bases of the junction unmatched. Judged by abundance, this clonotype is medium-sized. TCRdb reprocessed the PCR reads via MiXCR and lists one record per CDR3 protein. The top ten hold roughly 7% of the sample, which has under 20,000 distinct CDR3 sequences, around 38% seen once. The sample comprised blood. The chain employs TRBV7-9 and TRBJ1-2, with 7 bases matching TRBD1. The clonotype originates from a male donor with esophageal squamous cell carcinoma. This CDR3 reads CASSLDGTVYGYTF. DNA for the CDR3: TGTGCCAGCAGCTTAGACGGGACAGTGTATGGCTACACCTTC.